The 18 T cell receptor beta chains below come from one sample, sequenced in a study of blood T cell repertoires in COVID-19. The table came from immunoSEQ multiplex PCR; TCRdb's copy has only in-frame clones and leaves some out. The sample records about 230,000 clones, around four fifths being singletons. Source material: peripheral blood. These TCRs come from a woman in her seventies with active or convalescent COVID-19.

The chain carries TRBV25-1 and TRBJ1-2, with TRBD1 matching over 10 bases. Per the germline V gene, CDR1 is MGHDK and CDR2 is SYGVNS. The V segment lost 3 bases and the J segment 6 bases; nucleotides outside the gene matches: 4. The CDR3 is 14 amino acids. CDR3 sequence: CASSEFGTGDGYTF. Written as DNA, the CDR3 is TGTGCCAGCAGTGAGTTTGGGACAGGGGATGGCTACACCTTC.

Here the CDR3 DNA reads TGTGCCAGCTCACCAGACAGGGGATATGAAAAACTGTTTTTT. The encoded protein is CASSPDRGYEKLFF. V gene TRBV18 combines with J gene TRBJ1-4; 8 nucleotides align to TRBD1. Germline V gene lookup returns CDR1 KGHSH and CDR2 LQKENI. The junction had 2 bases not matched to a gene; V was cut back by 2 bases and J by 6 bases. The CDR3 length is 14 residues.

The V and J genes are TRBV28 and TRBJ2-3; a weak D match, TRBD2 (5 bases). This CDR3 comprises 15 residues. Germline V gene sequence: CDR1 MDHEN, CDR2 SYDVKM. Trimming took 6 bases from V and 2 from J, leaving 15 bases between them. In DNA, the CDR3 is TGTGCCAGCAGGGGAGTAGAGACTTACACAGATACGCAGTATTTT. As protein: CASRGVETYTDTQYF.

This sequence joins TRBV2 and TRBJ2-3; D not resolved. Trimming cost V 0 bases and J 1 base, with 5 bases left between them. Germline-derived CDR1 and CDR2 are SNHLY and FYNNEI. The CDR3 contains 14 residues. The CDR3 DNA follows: TGTGCCAGCAGTGAAGCCCCCGGCACAGATACGCAGTATTTT. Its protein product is CASSEAPGTDTQYF.

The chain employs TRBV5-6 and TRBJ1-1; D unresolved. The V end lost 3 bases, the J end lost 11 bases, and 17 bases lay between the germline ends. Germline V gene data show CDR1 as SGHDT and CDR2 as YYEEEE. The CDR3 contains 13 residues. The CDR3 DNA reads TGTGCCAGCAGCTATGGAGGGAGGTTGAGGGCTTTCTTT. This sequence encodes CASSYGGRLRAFF.

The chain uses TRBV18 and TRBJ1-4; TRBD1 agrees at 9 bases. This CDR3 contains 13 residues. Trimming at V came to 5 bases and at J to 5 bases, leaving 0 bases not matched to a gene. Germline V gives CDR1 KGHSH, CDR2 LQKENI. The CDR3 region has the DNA TGTGCCAGCTCAGGGACAGGGAATGAAAAACTGTTTTTT. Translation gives CASSGTGNEKLFF. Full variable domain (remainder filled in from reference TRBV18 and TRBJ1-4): NAGVMQNPRHLVRRRGQEARLRCSPMKGHSHVYWYRQLPEEGLKFMVYLQKENIIDESGMPKERFSAEFPKEGPSILRIQQVVRGDSAAYFCASSGTGNEKLFFGSGTQLSVL.

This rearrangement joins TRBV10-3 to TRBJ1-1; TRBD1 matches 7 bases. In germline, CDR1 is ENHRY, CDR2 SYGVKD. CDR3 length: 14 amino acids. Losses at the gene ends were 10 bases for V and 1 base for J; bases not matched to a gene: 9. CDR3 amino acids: CATTPQGRNTEAFF. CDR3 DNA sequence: TGTGCCACCACCCCACAGGGGAGGAACACTGAAGCTTTCTTT.

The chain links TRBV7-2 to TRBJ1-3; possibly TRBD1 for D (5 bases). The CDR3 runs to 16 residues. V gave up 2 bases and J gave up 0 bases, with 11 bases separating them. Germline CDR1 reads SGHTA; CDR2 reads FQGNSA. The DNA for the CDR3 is TGTGCCAGCAGCTTAATGGGGCCCAGCTCTGGAAACACCATATATTTT. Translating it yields CASSLMGPSSGNTIYF.

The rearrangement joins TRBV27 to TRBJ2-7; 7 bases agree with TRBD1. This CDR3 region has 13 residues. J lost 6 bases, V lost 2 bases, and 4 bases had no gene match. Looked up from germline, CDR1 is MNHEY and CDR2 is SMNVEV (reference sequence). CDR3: CASSLGQVGEQYF. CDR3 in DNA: TGTGCCAGCAGTTTAGGACAGGTGGGCGAGCAGTACTTC.

The CDR3 DNA reads as TGCGCCAGCAGCCAACAGGGTACAGATACGCAGTATTTT. Its translation is CASSQQGTDTQYF. V gene TRBV5-1 combines with J gene TRBJ2-3, with a possible D match to TRBD1 (6 bases). The CDR3 loop spans 13 amino acids. Trimming removed 4 bases from V and 3 bases from J, with 9 bases in between. Per germline, CDR1 SGHRS and CDR2 YFSETQ.

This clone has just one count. CDR3 bases: TGTGCCAGCAAAGAGGGACAGGTAACAGATACGCAGTATTTT. Residues: CASKEGQVTDTQYF. The chain employs TRBV2 and TRBJ2-3; TRBD1 matches 8 bases. The germline V gene encodes CDR1 SNHLY and CDR2 FYNNEI. With 7 bases clipped from V and 3 bases from J, the junction kept 6 bases outside the gene matches. This CDR3 has 14 residues.

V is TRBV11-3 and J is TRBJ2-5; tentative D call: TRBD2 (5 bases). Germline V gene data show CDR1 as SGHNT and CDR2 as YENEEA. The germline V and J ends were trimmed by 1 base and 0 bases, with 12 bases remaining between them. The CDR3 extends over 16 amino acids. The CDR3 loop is CASSLGTLGYQETQYF. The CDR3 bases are TGTGCCAGCAGCTTAGGGACTTTAGGGTACCAAGAGACCCAGTACTTC.

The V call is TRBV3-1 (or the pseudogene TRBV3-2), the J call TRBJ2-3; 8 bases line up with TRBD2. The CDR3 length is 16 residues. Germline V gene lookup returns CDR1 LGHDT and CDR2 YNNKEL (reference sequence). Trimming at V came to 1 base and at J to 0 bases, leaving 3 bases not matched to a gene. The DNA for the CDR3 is TGTGCCAGCAGCCAAGCCCGGGGGGGCAGCACAGATACGCAGTATTTT. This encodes CASSQARGGSTDTQYF.

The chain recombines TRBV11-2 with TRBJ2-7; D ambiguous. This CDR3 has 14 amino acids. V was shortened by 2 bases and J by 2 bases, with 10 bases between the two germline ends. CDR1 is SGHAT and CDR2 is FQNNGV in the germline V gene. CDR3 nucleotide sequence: TGTGCCAGCAGCTTAAGAGGTTACACCTACGAGCAGTACTTC. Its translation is CASSLRGYTYEQYF.

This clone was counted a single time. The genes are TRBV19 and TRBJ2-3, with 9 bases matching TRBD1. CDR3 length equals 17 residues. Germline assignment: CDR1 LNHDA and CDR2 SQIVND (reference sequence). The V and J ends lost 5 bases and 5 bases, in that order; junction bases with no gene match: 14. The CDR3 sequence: CASSDTGGALSRDTQYF. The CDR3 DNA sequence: TGTGCCAGTAGTGATACAGGGGGCGCACTTTCGAGAGATACGCAGTATTTT. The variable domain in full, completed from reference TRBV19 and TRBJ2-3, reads DGGITQSPKYLFRKEGQNVTLSCEQNLNHDAMYWYRQDPGQGLRLIYYSQIVNDFQKGDIAEGYSVSREKKESFPLTVTSAQKNPTAFYLCASSDTGGALSRDTQYFGPGTRLTVL.

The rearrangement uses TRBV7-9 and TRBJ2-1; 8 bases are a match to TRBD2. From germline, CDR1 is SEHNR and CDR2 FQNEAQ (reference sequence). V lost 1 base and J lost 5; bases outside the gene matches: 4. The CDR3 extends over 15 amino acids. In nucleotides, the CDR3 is TGTGCCAGCAGCTTAGTCGGGAGGGACAACAATGAGCAGTTCTTC. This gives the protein CASSLVGRDNNEQFF. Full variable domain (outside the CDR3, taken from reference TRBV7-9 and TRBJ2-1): DTGVSQNPRHKITKRGQNVTFRCDPISEHNRLYWYRQTLGQGPEFLTYFQNEAQLEKSRLLSDRFSAERPKGSFSTLEIQRTEQGDSAMYLCASSLVGRDNNEQFFGPGTRLTVL.

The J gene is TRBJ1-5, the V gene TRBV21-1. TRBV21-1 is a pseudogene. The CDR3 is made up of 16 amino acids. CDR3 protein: CASSKDGGPLNQPQHF. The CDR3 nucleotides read TGTGCCAGCAGCAAAGACGGGGGGCCCCTTAATCAGCCCCAGCATTTT.

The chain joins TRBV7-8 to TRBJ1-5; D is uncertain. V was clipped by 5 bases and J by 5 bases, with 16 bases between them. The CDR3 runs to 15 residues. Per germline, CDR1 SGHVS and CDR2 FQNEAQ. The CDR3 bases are TGTGCCAGCAGCCTTCAATGGGTGGGCGATCAGCCCCAGCATTTT. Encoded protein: CASSLQWVGDQPQHF. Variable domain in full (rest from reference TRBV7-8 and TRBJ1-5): GAGVSQSPRYKVAKRGQDVALRCDPISGHVSLFWYQQALGQGPEFLTYFQNEAQLDKSGLPSDRFFAERPEGSVSTLKIQRTQQEDSAVYLCASSLQWVGDQPQHFGDGTRLSIL.